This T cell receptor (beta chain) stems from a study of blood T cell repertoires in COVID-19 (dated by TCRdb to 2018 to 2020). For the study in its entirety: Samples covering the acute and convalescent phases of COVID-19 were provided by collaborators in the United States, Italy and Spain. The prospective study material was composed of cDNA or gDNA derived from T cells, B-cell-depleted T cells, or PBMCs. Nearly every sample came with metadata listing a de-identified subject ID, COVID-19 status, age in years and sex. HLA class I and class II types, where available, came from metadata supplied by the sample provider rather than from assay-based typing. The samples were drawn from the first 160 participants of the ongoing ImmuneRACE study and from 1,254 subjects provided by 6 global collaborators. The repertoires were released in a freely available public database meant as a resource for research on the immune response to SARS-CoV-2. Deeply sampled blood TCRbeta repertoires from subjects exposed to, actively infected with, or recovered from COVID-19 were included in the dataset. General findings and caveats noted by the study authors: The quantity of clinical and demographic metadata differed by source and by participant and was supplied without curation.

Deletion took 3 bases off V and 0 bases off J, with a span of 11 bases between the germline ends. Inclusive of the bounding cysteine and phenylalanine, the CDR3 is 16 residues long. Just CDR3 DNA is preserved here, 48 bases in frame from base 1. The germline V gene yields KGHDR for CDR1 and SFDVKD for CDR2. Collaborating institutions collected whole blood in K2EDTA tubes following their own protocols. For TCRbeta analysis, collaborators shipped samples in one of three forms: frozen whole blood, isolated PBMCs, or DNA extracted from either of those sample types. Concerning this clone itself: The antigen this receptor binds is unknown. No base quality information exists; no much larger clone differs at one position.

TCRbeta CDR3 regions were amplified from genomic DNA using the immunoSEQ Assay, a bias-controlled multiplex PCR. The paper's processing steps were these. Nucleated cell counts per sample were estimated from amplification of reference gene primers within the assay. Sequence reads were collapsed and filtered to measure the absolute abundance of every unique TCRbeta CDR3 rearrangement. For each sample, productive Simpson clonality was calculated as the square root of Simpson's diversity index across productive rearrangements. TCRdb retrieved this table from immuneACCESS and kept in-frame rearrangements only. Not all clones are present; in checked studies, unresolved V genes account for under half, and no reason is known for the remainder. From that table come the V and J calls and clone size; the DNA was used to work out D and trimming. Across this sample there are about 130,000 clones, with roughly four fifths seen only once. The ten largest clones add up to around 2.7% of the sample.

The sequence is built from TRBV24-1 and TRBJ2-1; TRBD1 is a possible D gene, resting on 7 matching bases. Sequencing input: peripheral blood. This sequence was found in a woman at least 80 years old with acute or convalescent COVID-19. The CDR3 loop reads CATSDQGGSSYNEQFF. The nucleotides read TGTGCCACCAGTGATCAGGGGGGCAGCTCCTACAATGAGCAGTTCTTC.